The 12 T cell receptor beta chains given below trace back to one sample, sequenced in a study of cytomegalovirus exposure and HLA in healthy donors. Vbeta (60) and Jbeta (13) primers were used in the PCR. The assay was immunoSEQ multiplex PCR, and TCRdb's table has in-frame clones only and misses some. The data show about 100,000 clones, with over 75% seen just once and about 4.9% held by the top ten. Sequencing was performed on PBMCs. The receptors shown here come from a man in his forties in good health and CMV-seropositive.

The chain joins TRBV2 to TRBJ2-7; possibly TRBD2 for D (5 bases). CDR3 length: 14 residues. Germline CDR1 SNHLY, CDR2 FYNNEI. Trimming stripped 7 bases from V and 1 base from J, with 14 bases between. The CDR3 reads CASISLGRSYEQYF. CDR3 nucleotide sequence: TGTGCCAGCATCTCCCTGGGGAGATCCTACGAGCAGTACTTC.

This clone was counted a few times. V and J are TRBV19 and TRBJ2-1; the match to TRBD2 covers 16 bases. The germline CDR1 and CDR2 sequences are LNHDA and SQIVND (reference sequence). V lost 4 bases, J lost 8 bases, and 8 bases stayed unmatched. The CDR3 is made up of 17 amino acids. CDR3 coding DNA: TGTGCCAGTAGTAGCGGGACTAGCGGGAGGGCCGGGCATGAGCAGTTCTTC. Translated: CASSSGTSGRAGHEQFF.

The CDR3 DNA reads as TGCGCCAGCAGCCATTTCCGGGACAGGGTAGTCCCCTATGGCTACACCTTC. Amino acid sequence: CASSHFRDRVVPYGYTF. The chain has TRBV4-1 and TRBJ1-2; 9 nucleotides agree with TRBD1. CDR3 length: 17 amino acids. V was clipped by 3 bases and J by 4 bases; unmatched bases: 12. Germline CDR1 is MGHRA and CDR2 is YSYEKL.

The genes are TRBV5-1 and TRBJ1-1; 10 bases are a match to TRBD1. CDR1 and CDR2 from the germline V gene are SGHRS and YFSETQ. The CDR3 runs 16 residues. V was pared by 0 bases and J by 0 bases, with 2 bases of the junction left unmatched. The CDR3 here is CASSLAGQGMNTEAFF. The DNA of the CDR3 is TGCGCCAGCAGCTTGGCGGGACAGGGGATGAACACTGAAGCTTTCTTT.

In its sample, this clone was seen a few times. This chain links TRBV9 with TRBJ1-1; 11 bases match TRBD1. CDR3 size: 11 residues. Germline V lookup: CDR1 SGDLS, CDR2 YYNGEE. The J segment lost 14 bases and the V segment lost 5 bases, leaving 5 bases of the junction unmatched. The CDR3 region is CASSSGQGAFF. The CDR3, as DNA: TGTGCCAGCAGTTCAGGACAGGGGGCCTTCTTT.

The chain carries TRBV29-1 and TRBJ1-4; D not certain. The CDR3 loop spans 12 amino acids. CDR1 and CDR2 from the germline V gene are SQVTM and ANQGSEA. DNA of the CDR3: TGCACCGGGTTGGGGAGCGATGAAAAACTGTTTTTT. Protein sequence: CTGLGSDEKLFF.

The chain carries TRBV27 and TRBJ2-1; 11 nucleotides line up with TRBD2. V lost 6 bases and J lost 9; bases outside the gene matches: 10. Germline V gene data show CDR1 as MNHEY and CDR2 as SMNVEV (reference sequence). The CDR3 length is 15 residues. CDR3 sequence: CASSPPLAGVVEQFF. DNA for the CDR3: TGTGCCAGCAGCCCTCCACTAGCGGGGGTTGTTGAGCAGTTCTTC.

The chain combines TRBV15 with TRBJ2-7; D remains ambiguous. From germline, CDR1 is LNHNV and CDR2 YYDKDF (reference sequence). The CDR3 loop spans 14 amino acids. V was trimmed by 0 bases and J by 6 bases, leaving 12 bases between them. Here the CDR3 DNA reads TGTGCCACCAGCAGAGAACCATCTCGCGGCGAGCAGTACTTC. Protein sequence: CATSREPSRGEQYF.

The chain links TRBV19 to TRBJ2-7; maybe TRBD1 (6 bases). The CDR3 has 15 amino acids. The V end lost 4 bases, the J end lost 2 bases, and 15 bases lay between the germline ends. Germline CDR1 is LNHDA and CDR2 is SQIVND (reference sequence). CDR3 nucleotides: TGTGCCAGTAGTAACCGAAATGCAGGGGCCTACGAGCAGTACTTC. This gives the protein CASSNRNAGAYEQYF.

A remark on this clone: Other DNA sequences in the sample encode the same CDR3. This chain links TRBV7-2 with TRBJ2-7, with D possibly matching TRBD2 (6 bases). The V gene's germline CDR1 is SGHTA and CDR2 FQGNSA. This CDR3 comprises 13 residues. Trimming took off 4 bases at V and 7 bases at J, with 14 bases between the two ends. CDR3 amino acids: CASSSGLLGEQYF. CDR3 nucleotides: TGTGCCAGCAGCTCGGGACTCCTGGGAGAGCAGTACTTC.

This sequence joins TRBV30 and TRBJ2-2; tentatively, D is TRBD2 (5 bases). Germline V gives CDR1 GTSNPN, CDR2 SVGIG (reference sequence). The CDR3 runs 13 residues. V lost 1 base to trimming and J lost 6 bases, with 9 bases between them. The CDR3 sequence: CAWSAASSGELFF. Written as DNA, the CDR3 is TGTGCCTGGAGTGCCGCTAGCTCCGGGGAGCTGTTTTTT.

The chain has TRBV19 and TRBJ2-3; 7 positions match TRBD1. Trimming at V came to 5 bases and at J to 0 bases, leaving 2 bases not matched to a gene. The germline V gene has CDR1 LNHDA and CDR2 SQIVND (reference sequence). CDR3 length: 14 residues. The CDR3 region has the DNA TGTGCCAGTAGTGTGGGACAGAGCACAGATACGCAGTATTTT. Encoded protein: CASSVGQSTDTQYF.